Detailed here is one TCR beta chain. What it binds is unknown. Each CDR3 protein gets one entry after TCRdb re-called the RT-PCR reads with MiXCR. Among 550,000 to 800,000 distinct CDR3 sequences, 11% to 15% were seen once, and the ten largest hold 6% to 8%. The data were obtained in a study of response to subunit inactivated influenza vaccine. V lost 11 bases and J 2 bases, leaving 19 bases between the germline ends. Germline CDR1 and CDR2: MNHNS and SASEGT. The CDR3 extends over 14 amino acids. Study-level points and caveats: T cells newly recruited by each seasonal influenza vaccination are few, the authors suggested.

The sample in question was PBMCs from blood, obtained around 15 days before vaccination. The chain carries TRBV6-1 and TRBJ2-7; D perhaps matches TRBD2 (6 bases). The receptor was isolated from a man aged 50 or older who received an inactivated influenza vaccine. CDR3 bases: TGTGCCGCTTTAAATCTAGCGACCGCCTACGAGCAGTACTTC. Protein sequence: CAALNLATAYEQYF.